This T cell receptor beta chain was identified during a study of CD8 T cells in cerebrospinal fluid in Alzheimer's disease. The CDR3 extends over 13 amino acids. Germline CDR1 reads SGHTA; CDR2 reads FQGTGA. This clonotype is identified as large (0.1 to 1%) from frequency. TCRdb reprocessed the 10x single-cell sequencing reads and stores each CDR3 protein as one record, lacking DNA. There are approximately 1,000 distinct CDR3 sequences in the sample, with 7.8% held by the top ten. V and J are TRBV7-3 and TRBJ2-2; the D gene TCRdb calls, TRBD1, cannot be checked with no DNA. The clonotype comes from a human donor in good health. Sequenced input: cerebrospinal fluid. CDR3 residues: CATRTGYTGELFF.